This T cell receptor (delta chain) derives from a study of γδ T cells in repeated Plasmodium falciparum infection. Study at large: Each infection was followed by sampling at 21 days, plus baseline and some pre-infection draws. Findings and limits, study-wide: Vdelta2-negative gammadelta repertoires appeared less diverse and less shared in Malian than Australian children. Malian donors came from one small rural village, predominantly one ethnic group.

TCRdb called clones from the multiplex PCR reads again using CATT. The table has tens of thousands of delta-chain clones, around 1.5% seen once. Bulk repertoires came from Vgamma9/Vdelta2+ or Vdelta2-negative gammadelta T cells flow-sorted from PBMC. Comments on this clone: Its target is unknown. A read error is likely here: a far larger clone is one base away. In the same sample, other DNA sequences code for this CDR3.

The CDR3 totals 22 residues. Germline CDR1 and CDR2: TSESDYY and QEAYKQQN. Unmatched junction bases numbered 26, after V lost 0 bases and J lost 5 bases. The V and J genes are TRAV38-2/DV8 and TRDJ1; 9 bases are a match to TRDD3. The sample was gamma-delta T cells from blood. This TCR was recovered from a pool of human donors (malaria-infected and uninfected, not separated). The CDR3 spells CAYRSGVFIPLLGDLKRDKLIF. CDR3 bases: TGTGCTTATAGGAGCGGCGTCTTTATTCCCCTACTGGGGGACCTGAAACGGGATAAACTCATCTTT.